This entry features one T cell receptor (beta chain) sequence. Its antigen target is currently unknown. No clone much larger than this one lies a single base away; base qualities are absent. Each collaborating institution followed its own protocols to collect whole blood in K2EDTA tubes. For TCRbeta analysis, collaborators shipped samples in one of three forms: frozen whole blood, isolated PBMCs, or DNA extracted from either of those sample types. This sample is drawn from a study of blood T cell repertoires in COVID-19 (TCRdb year 2020). In the study overall: The collaborator samples originated in the United States, Italy and Spain and spanned the acute and convalescent phases of COVID-19. Where available, HLA class I and class II types were taken from metadata supplied by the sample provider and were not determined by assay-based typing. The repertoires were released in a freely available public database meant as a resource for research on the immune response to SARS-CoV-2. The material from the prospective study consisted of cDNA or gDNA derived from T cells, B-cell-depleted T cells, or PBMCs. Nearly every sample came with metadata listing a de-identified subject ID, COVID-19 status, age in years and sex. Deeply sampled blood TCRbeta repertoires from subjects exposed to, actively infected with, or recovered from COVID-19 were included in the dataset. Samples came from the ongoing ImmuneRACE study (first 160 participants) plus 1,254 subjects from 6 global collaborators.

What the research found in general, with its limitations: The amount of clinical and demographic metadata varied by source and participant and was provided uncurated.

Per the germline V gene, SGHTA is the CDR1 and FQGTGA is the CDR2. From its cysteine to its phenylalanine, the CDR3 spans 16 amino acids. Left in the record is the CDR3 DNA by itself, 48 bases read in frame from the first base. Unmatched junction bases come to 7, with V trimmed by 1 base and J by 5 bases. TCRbeta CDR3 regions were amplified from genomic DNA using the immunoSEQ Assay, a bias-controlled multiplex PCR. The authors processed their data as follows. Nucleated cell counts per sample were estimated from amplification of reference gene primers within the assay. To quantify the absolute abundance of each unique TCRbeta CDR3 rearrangement, sequence reads were collapsed and filtered. For each sample, productive Simpson clonality was calculated as the square root of Simpson's diversity index over productive rearrangements. TCRdb retrieved this table from immuneACCESS and kept in-frame rearrangements only. Not all clones are present; in checked studies, unresolved V genes account for under half, and no reason is known for the remainder. V, J and clone size are taken as reported in that table, and D and trimming were inferred from the DNA itself. The table for this sample lists about 110,000 clones; about 80% of them were counted only once. The top ten clones comprise more than 3.5% of the sample.

The clonotype comes from an elderly woman with acute or convalescent COVID-19. The sample comprised peripheral blood. The V gene is TRBV7-3 and the J gene is TRBJ2-5, and TRBD2 aligns with 10 junction nucleotides. CDR3 loop: CASSLKASGGVETQYF. The DNA is as follows: TGTGCCAGCAGCTTAAAGGCTAGCGGGGGAGTCGAGACCCAGTACTTC.